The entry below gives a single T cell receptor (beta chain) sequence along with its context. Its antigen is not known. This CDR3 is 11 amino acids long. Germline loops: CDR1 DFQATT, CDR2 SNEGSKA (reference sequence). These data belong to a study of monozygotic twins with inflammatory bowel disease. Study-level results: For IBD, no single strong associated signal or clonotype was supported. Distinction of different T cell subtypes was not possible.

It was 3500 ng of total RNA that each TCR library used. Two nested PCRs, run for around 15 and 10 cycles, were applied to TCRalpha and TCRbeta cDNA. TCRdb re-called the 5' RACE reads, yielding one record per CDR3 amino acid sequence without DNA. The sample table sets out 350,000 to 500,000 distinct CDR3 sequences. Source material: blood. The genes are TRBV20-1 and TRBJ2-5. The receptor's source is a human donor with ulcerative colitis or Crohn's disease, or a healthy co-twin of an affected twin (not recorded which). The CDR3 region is CSASTQETQYF.